These 29 T cell receptor beta chains originate from one sample sequenced in a study of Ad26.COV2.S vaccination and SARS-CoV-2 variants (dated by TCRdb to about 2021). Read against the paper, the sample's time point label means: individuals recovered from natural SARS-CoV-2 infection. Libraries were constructed by the immunoSEQ multiplex PCR assay. In TCRdb, the immuneACCESS table is reduced to in-frame sequences with V and J assigned. These tables do not hold every clone; where another copy was compared, an unresolved V gene accounts for under half, and the others remain unexplained. The table for this sample lists over 130,000 clones; 75% to 90% of them were counted only once. In total, the top ten clones hold less than 6% of the sample. The material was peripheral blood, obtained after recovery from COVID-19. These receptors originate from a human donor who had recovered from COVID-19.

The chain employs TRBV5-5 and TRBJ1-1, with a possible D match to TRBD1 (6 bases). Germline CDR1 and CDR2: SGHKS and YYEKEE (reference sequence). V lost 0 bases and J 1 base, leaving 7 bases between the germline ends. The CDR3 is made up of 14 amino acids. The CDR3 region has the DNA TGTGCCAGCAGCTTGGAACAGGGGAACACTGAAGCTTTCTTT. Protein sequence: CASSLEQGNTEAFF.

The chain uses TRBV29-1 and TRBJ2-2, with TRBD1 as a possible D gene (6 bases). Germline V gives CDR1 SQVTM, CDR2 ANQGSEA. This CDR3 is built from 17 residues. Trimming removed 1 base from V and 4 bases from J, with 19 bases in between. The CDR3 sequence is CSVEGVDRPTGTGELFF. CDR3 nucleotide sequence: TGCAGCGTTGAAGGGGTAGACAGGCCCACGGGCACCGGGGAGCTGTTTTTT.

The rearrangement links TRBV28 to TRBJ1-2; the D gene is possibly TRBD1 (6 bases). Germline V lookup: CDR1 MDHEN, CDR2 SYDVKM. Between the trimmed V and J ends, which lost 6 bases and 0 bases, there was a span of 8 bases. This CDR3 is built from 13 residues. The CDR3 spells CASSGQTNYGYTF. The CDR3 coding sequence is TGTGCCAGCAGCGGACAGACTAACTATGGCTACACCTTC.

The chain employs TRBV21-1 and TRBJ1-2. TRBV21-1 is marked as a pseudogene. The CDR3 has 16 amino acids. The CDR3 bases are TGTGCCAGCAGCCCTCGGGCGAGTCCGGAAATCTATGGCTACACCTTC. Translating gives CASSPRASPEIYGYTF.

The chain carries TRBV10-2 and TRBJ1-6, with 9 bases that match TRBD1. Trimming removed 3 bases from V and 7 bases from J; junction bases left unmatched: 7. This CDR3 is built from 16 residues. Germline V gene data show CDR1 as WSHSY and CDR2 as SAAADI. The CDR3 sequence is CASSDRAGTGNSPLHF. In nucleotides, the CDR3 is TGCGCCAGCAGTGACCGCGCCGGGACAGGGAATTCACCCCTCCACTTT.

The V call is TRBV5-1, the J call TRBJ1-1; no clear D. The CDR3 has 17 residues. The ends were cut back, 0 bases at V and 2 bases at J, with 17 bases in the middle. Germline CDR1 SGHRS, CDR2 YFSETQ. The CDR3 DNA reads as TGCGCCAGCAGCTTGGGGGGTTATTTCGGGGTTAACACTGAAGCTTTCTTT. It encodes CASSLGGYFGVNTEAFF.

The rearrangement joins TRBV4-3 to TRBJ2-1; 7 nucleotides agree with TRBD1. In germline, CDR1 is LGHNA, CDR2 YSLEER. J was trimmed by 0 bases and V by 2 bases; bases with no gene match: 4. This CDR3 is built from 16 residues. Written as DNA, the CDR3 is TGCGCCAGCAGCCAAACAGGGGATAGCTCCTACAATGAGCAGTTCTTC. Protein: CASSQTGDSSYNEQFF.

This chain connects TRBV30 to TRBJ1-3, with D possibly being TRBD1 (6 bases). With 3 bases removed from V and 4 bases from J, the gap between germline ends came to 10 bases. The CDR3 runs 13 residues. The germline CDR1 and CDR2 sequences are GTSNPN and SVGIG (reference sequence). The CDR3 protein is CAWRSTGGNTIYF. The CDR3 bases are TGTGCCTGGAGATCAACAGGGGGAAACACCATATATTTT.

CDR3 DNA sequence: TGTGCCTGGGAGGGATCCTCCTATAATTCACCCCTCCACTTT. Amino acid sequence: CAWEGSSYNSPLHF. The chain carries TRBV30 and TRBJ1-6, with D uncertain. Germline V gene lookup returns CDR1 GTSNPN and CDR2 SVGIG (reference sequence). V lost 5 bases, J lost 0 bases, and 8 bases lay in between. The CDR3 is made up of 14 amino acids. Using reference TRBV30 and TRBJ1-6 for the parts outside the CDR3, the full variable domain is SQTIHQWPATLVQPVGSPLSLECTVEGTSNPNLYWYRQAAGRGLQLLFYSVGIGQISSEVPQNLSASRPQDRQFILSSKKLLLSDSGFYLCAWEGSSYNSPLHFGNGTRLTVT.

V usage is TRBV24-1 and J usage is TRBJ2-3; D may be TRBD1 or TRBD2 (5 bases each). The CDR3 is made up of 15 amino acids. Deletions cut 4 bases from V and 5 bases from J, with 15 bases between. CDR1 is KGHDR, CDR2 SFDVKD, per germline. CDR3 in amino acids: CATSDRGPQRDTQYF. As DNA, the CDR3 is TGTGCCACCAGTGACCGGGGACCGCAGAGAGATACGCAGTATTTT.

The chain employs TRBV7-2 and TRBJ2-2; no clear D gene. The germline V gene encodes CDR1 SGHTA and CDR2 FQGNSA. This CDR3 contains 16 residues. Trimming removed 3 bases from V and 1 base from J, with 12 bases in between. CDR3 nucleotide sequence: TGTGCCAGCAGCTTTGATGATAGACGGAACACCGGGGAGCTGTTTTTT. Translating it yields CASSFDDRRNTGELFF.

The rearrangement links TRBV5-4 to TRBJ2-1; possible D gene TRBD1, 5 bases. The CDR3 extends over 15 amino acids. Trimming took off 3 bases at V and 0 bases at J, with 10 bases between the two ends. Germline CDR1 SGHNT, CDR2 YYREEE (reference sequence). This CDR3 reads CASSYDQGSYNEQFF. The CDR3 nucleotides are TGTGCCAGCAGCTATGACCAGGGCTCCTACAATGAGCAGTTCTTC.

This clone was seen just once. The rearrangement links TRBV12-5 to TRBJ2-5, with D maybe TRBD1 (6 bases). The CDR3 contains 16 residues. With 4 bases removed from V and 7 bases from J, the gap between germline ends came to 22 bases. Germline values: CDR1 LGHNT, CDR2 FRNRAP. The DNA of the CDR3 is TGTGCTAGTGGTTGGTTCACAGGGCTAGATGTAGGGACCCAGTACTTC. It specifies CASGWFTGLDVGTQYF.

CDR3 amino acids: CASSFGQQETQYF. CDR3 in DNA: TGTGCCAGCAGCTTTGGACAACAAGAGACCCAGTACTTC. V and J are TRBV7-8 and TRBJ2-5; D may be TRBD1 (5 bases). V was trimmed by 3 bases and J by 2 bases, leaving 7 bases between them. The CDR3 loop spans 13 amino acids. Germline V gene sequence: CDR1 SGHVS, CDR2 FQNEAQ. The full variable domain, in which reference TRBV7-8 and TRBJ2-5 provide the parts outside the CDR3, is GAGVSQSPRYKVAKRGQDVALRCDPISGHVSLFWYQQALGQGPEFLTYFQNEAQLDKSGLPSDRFFAERPEGSVSTLKIQRTQQEDSAVYLCASSFGQQETQYFGPGTRLLVL.

In DNA, the CDR3 is TGTGCCACTAGGCTGTTTGGGGCCGGACTGGCTTTCTTT. Its protein product is CATRLFGAGLAFF. The chain links TRBV28 to TRBJ1-1; a possible D gene is TRBD1 (5 bases). CDR1 MDHEN and CDR2 SYDVKM come from the germline V gene. The CDR3 has 13 residues. V dropped 10 bases and J dropped 11 bases, with 23 bases sitting between them.

At least ten counts were recorded for this clone. A read error may produce the germline difference seen at one junction end. This chain joins TRBV18 and TRBJ1-1; D uncertain. This CDR3 is built from 12 residues. The germline V gene has CDR1 KGHSH and CDR2 LQKENI. DNA of the CDR3: TGTGCCACCTCAAAGGTTAACACTGAAGCTTTCTTT. Translated: CATSKVNTEAFF.

The chain couples TRBV2 to TRBJ2-1; TRBD2 matches at 14 bases. V shed 11 bases and J 5 bases; nucleotides not matched to a gene: 8. CDR3 size: 15 residues. Per the germline V gene, CDR1 is SNHLY and CDR2 is FYNNEI. The CDR3 loop is CASRLAGGMNNEQFF. The CDR3 nucleotides are TGTGCCTCCAGACTAGCGGGGGGGATGAACAATGAGCAGTTCTTC. Variable domain in full (rest from reference TRBV2 and TRBJ2-1): EPEVTQTPSHQVTQMGQEVILRCVPISNHLYFYWYRQILGQKVEFLVSFYNNEISEKSEIFDDQFSVERPDGSNFTLKIRSTKLEDSAMYFCASRLAGGMNNEQFFGPGTRLTVL.

The chain carries TRBV7-9 and TRBJ1-1; unclear D gene. Germline CDR1 reads SEHNR; CDR2 reads FQNEAQ (reference sequence). The CDR3 is 12 amino acids. With 1 base removed from V and 6 bases from J, the gap between germline ends came to 6 bases. The CDR3 DNA sequence: TGTGCCAGCAGCTTAGATTGGGCTGAAGCTTTCTTT. This encodes CASSLDWAEAFF.

This chain uses TRBV4-1 with TRBJ2-7, with D maybe TRBD2 (5 bases). Deletions cut 0 bases from V and 2 bases from J, with 11 bases between. The germline CDR1 and CDR2 sequences are MGHRA and YSYEKL. This CDR3 contains 15 residues. As DNA, the CDR3 is TGCGCCAGCAGCCAAGACCCGGGATTTACCTACGAGCAGTACTTC. It specifies CASSQDPGFTYEQYF.

The chain couples TRBV30 to TRBJ1-1; D unclear. Germline assignment: CDR1 GTSNPN and CDR2 SVGIG (reference sequence). With 4 bases removed from V and 1 base from J, the gap between germline ends came to 13 bases. The CDR3 length is 14 residues. CDR3 protein: CAWTRSSANTEAFF. The CDR3 DNA is TGTGCCTGGACCCGTTCTTCGGCGAACACTGAAGCTTTCTTT. Full variable domain (missing parts from reference TRBV30 and TRBJ1-1): SQTIHQWPATLVQPVGSPLSLECTVEGTSNPNLYWYRQAAGRGLQLLFYSVGIGQISSEVPQNLSASRPQDRQFILSSKKLLLSDSGFYLCAWTRSSANTEAFFGQGTRLTVV.

The CDR3 loop reads CASTNNGGQAYNEQFF. The CDR3 DNA reads as TGTGCCAGCACCAATAACGGGGGGCAGGCGTACAATGAGCAGTTCTTC. The V and J genes are TRBV21-1 and TRBJ2-1; the listed D gene, TRBD2, was not tested against the DNA. TRBV21-1 is shown as a pseudogene. This CDR3 region has 16 residues.

This sequence joins TRBV6-2 or TRBV6-3 and TRBJ1-3, with D hard to call. The V gene's germline CDR1 is MNHEY and CDR2 SVGEGT. The V gene lost 5 bases and the J gene lost 0 bases, with 11 bases spanning the gap. This CDR3 is 15 amino acids long. The CDR3 reads CASSLFLNSGNTIYF. Written as DNA, the CDR3 is TGTGCCAGCAGTCTTTTCCTCAACTCTGGAAACACCATATATTTT.

This clone was detected ten times or more. CDR3 region: CATSSEGNIQYF. The CDR3 region has the DNA TGTGCCACCAGCAGCGAGGGAAACATTCAGTACTTC. This chain connects TRBV24-1 to TRBJ2-4, with a weak D call TRBD2 (5 bases). The V gene lost 7 bases and the J gene lost 6 bases, with 9 bases spanning the gap. Looked up from germline, CDR1 is KGHDR and CDR2 is SFDVKD. The CDR3 spans 12 residues.

The chain recombines TRBV5-1 with TRBJ2-6, with a tentative D call TRBD2 (6 bases). V lost 0 bases and J lost 4, with 14 bases in between. The CDR3 has 17 residues. The germline CDR1 and CDR2 sequences are SGHRS and YFSETQ. The CDR3 spells CASSLGSGVGGANVLTF. The CDR3 DNA reads TGCGCCAGCAGCTTGGGGTCGGGAGTCGGCGGGGCCAACGTCCTGACTTTC.

The gene calls are TRBV4-3 and TRBJ1-4, with 11 bases identical to TRBD1. The V segment lost 3 bases and the J segment 7 bases; nucleotides outside the gene matches: 10. Germline-derived CDR1 and CDR2 are LGHNA and YSLEER. The CDR3 consists of 17 residues. CDR3 protein: CASSQARTGGDGEKLFF. CDR3 bases: TGCGCCAGCAGCCAGGCCCGGACAGGGGGCGACGGTGAAAAACTGTTTTTT.

The DNA for the CDR3 is TGTGCCAGCAGCCGGGCGGGGGCGTTTGGCTACACCTTC. Translated: CASSRAGAFGYTF. The chain joins TRBV6-2 or TRBV6-3 to TRBJ1-2; D is perhaps TRBD1 (6 bases). Germline CDR1 reads MNHEY; CDR2 reads SVGEGT. Trimming stripped 6 bases from V and 7 bases from J, with 15 bases between. The CDR3 extends over 13 amino acids.

V is TRBV7-9 and J is TRBJ1-1; D is unclear. Per germline, CDR1 SEHNR and CDR2 FQNEAQ (reference sequence). This CDR3 region has 12 residues. Trimming took off 1 base at V and 8 bases at J, with 8 bases between the two ends. Here the CDR3 DNA reads TGTGCCAGCAGCTTAGGAAGTGGGGAAGCTTTCTTT. Residues: CASSLGSGEAFF.

The sample holds one count of this clone. The CDR3: CASSLGTGNVYEQYF. CDR3 DNA: TGTGCCAGCAGCTTAGGGACAGGGAACGTCTACGAGCAGTACTTC. The chain couples TRBV11-2 to TRBJ2-7, with TRBD1 identical over 8 bases. The germline V gene encodes CDR1 SGHAT and CDR2 FQNNGV. The V gene end was trimmed by 1 base and the J gene end by 3 bases; junction bases not matched to a gene: 5. The CDR3 is made up of 15 amino acids.

The V and J genes are TRBV19 and TRBJ2-1; possible D gene TRBD1, 6 bases. V lost 4 bases and J lost 4, with 14 bases in between. The V gene's germline CDR1 is LNHDA and CDR2 SQIVND (reference sequence). This CDR3 region has 15 residues. The CDR3 region is CASSNPTGDYNEQFF. As DNA, the CDR3 is TGTGCCAGTAGTAACCCGACAGGAGATTACAATGAGCAGTTCTTC.